The rows below give T cell receptor beta chains drawn from one sample of a study of OX40 agonist ivuxolimab in advanced cancers. Produced via immunoSEQ multiplex PCR; TCRdb's table is partial and in-frame only. The table shows around 60,000 clones, with roughly 85% occurring only once. Source: CD4+ or CD8+ T cells sorted from blood, taken in a trial of the OX40 agonist ivuxolimab. The receptors originated from an adult with an advanced solid tumor such as melanoma, head and neck, liver or kidney cancer. CDR3s include the opening cysteine and the closing phenylalanine or tryptophan. The D gene is left open where the match is weak. Not every row has a clone size; where given, it reads once, few, many or a size class.

clone size,D gene,V gene,J gene,CDR3 protein,CDR3 DNA
.,.,TRBV5-1,TRBJ1-1,CASSLGPLGTEAFF,TGCGCCAGCAGCCTGGGGCCCTTAGGGACTGAAGCTTTCTTT
.,.,TRBV7-9,TRBJ2-3,CASSPLGDTQYF,TGTGCCAGCAGCCCCTTGGGGGATACGCAGTATTTT
.,.,TRBV4-1,TRBJ1-1,CASSQVGRVKGGNTEAFF,TGCGCCAGCAGCCAAGTCGGGAGGGTGAAGGGAGGGAACACTGAAGCTTTCTTT
once,.,TRBV18,TRBJ2-5,CASSQKGRAQIRQETQYF,TGTGCCAGCTCACAAAAGGGAAGGGCCCAAATTCGCCAAGAGACCCAGTACTTC
.,TRBD1,TRBV5-1,TRBJ2-2,CASSLGQGGTGELFF,TGCGCCAGCAGCTTGGGACAGGGCGGAACCGGGGAGCTGTTTTTT
.,TRBD2,TRBV2,TRBJ2-3,CASSRTSGQSTDTQYF,TGTGCCAGCAGTCGGACTAGCGGGCAAAGCACAGATACGCAGTATTTT
.,TRBD2,TRBV9,TRBJ2-5,CASSVTSGSGETQYF,TGTGCCAGCAGCGTAACTAGCGGGAGTGGAGAGACCCAGTACTTC
.,TRBD2,TRBV12-5,TRBJ2-1,CASGSEGTTYNEQFF,TGTGCTAGTGGTTCAGAGGGGACTACTTACAATGAGCAGTTCTTC
.,TRBD2,TRBV5-4,TRBJ2-7,CASWNGLAGGNGEQYF,TGTGCCAGCTGGAATGGACTAGCGGGAGGAAATGGCGAGCAGTACTTC
few,.,TRBV5-1,TRBJ2-3,CASSLSSATDTQYF,TGCGCCAGCAGCTTGAGTTCTGCCACAGATACGCAGTATTTT
once,.,TRBV7-3,TRBJ2-7,CASSLEAGSSYEQYF,TGTGCCAGCAGCTTAGAGGCAGGCAGCTCCTACGAGCAGTACTTC
once,TRBD1,TRBV5-4,TRBJ2-6,CASSLGQASGANVLTF,TGTGCCAGCAGCTTAGGACAGGCCTCTGGGGCCAACGTCCTGACTTTC
.,TRBD2,TRBV9,TRBJ2-7,CASSVSGSGPYEQYF,TGTGCCAGCAGCGTGAGCGGGAGTGGTCCCTACGAGCAGTACTTC
.,.,TRBV6-1,TRBJ1-2,CASSHREQSDYGYTF,TGTGCCAGCAGCCACAGGGAACAGTCGGACTATGGCTACACCTTC
few,.,TRBV5-4,TRBJ1-2,CASSLAAGRMNGYTF,TGTGCCAGCAGCTTGGCAGCTGGCAGGATGAATGGCTACACCTTC
.,.,TRBV28,TRBJ1-1,CASSLLYTEAFF,TGTGCCAGCAGTTTATTGTACACTGAAGCTTTCTTT
few,TRBD1,TRBV11-3,TRBJ1-1,CASSFQGAITEAFF,TGTGCCAGCAGCTTCCAGGGGGCTATCACTGAAGCTTTCTTT
few,.,TRBV5-4,TRBJ2-3,CASRLDRGYTDTQYF,TGTGCCAGCAGATTGGACAGAGGGTACACAGATACGCAGTATTTT
.,.,TRBV5-1,TRBJ1-2,CASSLATTNYGYTF,TGCGCCAGCAGCTTGGCGACTACTAACTATGGCTACACCTTC
.,.,TRBV19,TRBJ2-3,CASSMSAGSTDTQYF,TGTGCCAGTAGTATGTCGGCGGGTAGCACAGATACGCAGTATTTT
.,TRBD1,TRBV6-1,TRBJ1-2,CASSSGTGGGYGYTF,TGTGCCAGCAGTTCCGGGACAGGGGGCGGCTATGGCTACACCTTC
.,.,TRBV2,TRBJ2-7,CASSGRRGSEQYF,TGTGCCAGCAGTGGGAGACGGGGCTCCGAGCAGTACTTC